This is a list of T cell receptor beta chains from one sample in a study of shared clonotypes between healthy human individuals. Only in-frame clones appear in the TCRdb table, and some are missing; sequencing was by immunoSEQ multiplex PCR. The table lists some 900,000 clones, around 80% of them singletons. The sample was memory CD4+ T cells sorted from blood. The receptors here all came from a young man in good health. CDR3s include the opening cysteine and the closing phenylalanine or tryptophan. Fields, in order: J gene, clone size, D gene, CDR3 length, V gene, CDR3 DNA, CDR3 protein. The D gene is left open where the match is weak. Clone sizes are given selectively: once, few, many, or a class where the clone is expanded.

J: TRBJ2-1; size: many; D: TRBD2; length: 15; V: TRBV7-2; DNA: TGTGCCAGCAGCTTAGAGACTAGCGGGCGGAATGAGCAGTTCTTC; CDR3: CASSLETSGRNEQFF
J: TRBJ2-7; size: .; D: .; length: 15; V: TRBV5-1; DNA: TGCGCCAGCAGAGAAGGTCAGGGATTGCACTACGAGCAGTACTTC; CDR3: CASREGQGLHYEQYF
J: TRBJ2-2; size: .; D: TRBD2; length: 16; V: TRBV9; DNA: TGTGCCAGCAGCGTAGCCCTAGCGGGAGTCACCGGGGAGCTGTTTTTT; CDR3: CASSVALAGVTGELFF
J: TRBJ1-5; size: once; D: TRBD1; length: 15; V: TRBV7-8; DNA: TGTGCCAGCAGCTTAGCGGGACAGGGCTATCAGCCCCAGCATTTT; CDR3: CASSLAGQGYQPQHF
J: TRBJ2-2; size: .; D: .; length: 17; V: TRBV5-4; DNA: TGTGCCAGCAGCTCCGGCCACGGAGGGGGGAACACCGGGGAGCTGTTTTTT; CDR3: CASSSGHGGGNTGELFF
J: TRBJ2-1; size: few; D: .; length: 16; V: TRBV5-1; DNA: TGCGCCAGCAGCTTGGCAGCGACGAACGCCTACAATGAGCAGTTCTTC; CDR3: CASSLAATNAYNEQFF
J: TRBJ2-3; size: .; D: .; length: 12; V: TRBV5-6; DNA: TGTGCCAGCAGCATAGTTTCAGATACGCAGTATTTT; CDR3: CASSIVSDTQYF
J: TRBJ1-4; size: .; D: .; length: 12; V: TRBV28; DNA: TGTGCCAGCAGCCTGAGCAGCGAAAAACTGTTTTTT; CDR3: CASSLSSEKLFF
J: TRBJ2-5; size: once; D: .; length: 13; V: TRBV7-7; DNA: TGTGCTAGCTCCGGGACGAACGAAGAGACCCAGTACTTC; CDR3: CASSGTNEETQYF
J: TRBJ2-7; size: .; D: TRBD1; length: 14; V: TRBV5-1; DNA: TGCGCCAGCAGCCCGGGGACAGCCCCAAAGGAGCAGTACTTC; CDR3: CASSPGTAPKEQYF
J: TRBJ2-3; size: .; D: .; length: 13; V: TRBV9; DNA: TGTGCCAGCAGCGGGGCCAACACAGATACGCAGTATTTT; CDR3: CASSGANTDTQYF
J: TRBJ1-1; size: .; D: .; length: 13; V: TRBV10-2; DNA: TGCGCCAGCAGTGGCCTACAGGGAATTGGAGCTTTCTTT; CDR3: CASSGLQGIGAFF
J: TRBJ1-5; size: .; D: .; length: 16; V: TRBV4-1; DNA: TGCGCCAGCAGCCAAGGCGCTGCTAGTAGCAATCAGCCCCAGCATTTT; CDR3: CASSQGAASSNQPQHF
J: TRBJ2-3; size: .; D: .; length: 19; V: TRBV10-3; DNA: TGTGCCATCAGTGAGTCCCTTTTTCCGAGAGAGGGAGAGGAGGGTACGCAGTATTTT; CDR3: CAISESLFPREGEEGTQYF
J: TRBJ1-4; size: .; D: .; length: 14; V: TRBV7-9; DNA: TGTGCCAGCAGCAAGGTGGGCCTCGGAGAAAAACTGTTTTTT; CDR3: CASSKVGLGEKLFF
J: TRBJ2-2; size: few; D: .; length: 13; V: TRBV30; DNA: TGTGCCTGGAACAGGGCGAACACCGGGGAGCTGTTTTTT; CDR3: CAWNRANTGELFF
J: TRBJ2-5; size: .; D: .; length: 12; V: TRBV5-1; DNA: TGCGCCAGCAGCGGAGCACGCGGGACCCAGTACTTC; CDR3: CASSGARGTQYF
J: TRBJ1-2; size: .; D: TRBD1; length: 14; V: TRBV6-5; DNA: TGTGCCAGCAGCCGGACAGGGGGTAACTATGGCTACACCTTC; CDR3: CASSRTGGNYGYTF
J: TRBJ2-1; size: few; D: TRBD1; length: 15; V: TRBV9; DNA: TGTGCCAGCAGCGGAGCCGGGACAGGGTTCAGTGAGCAGTTCTTC; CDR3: CASSGAGTGFSEQFF
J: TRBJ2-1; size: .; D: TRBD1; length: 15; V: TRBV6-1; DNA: TGTGCCAGCAGTGAAATGGGGCAGGGGGCTAATGAGCAGTTCTTC; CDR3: CASSEMGQGANEQFF
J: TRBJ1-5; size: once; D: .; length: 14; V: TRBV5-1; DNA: TGCGCCAGCAGCTTGGGGTCCATCAATCAGCCCCAGCATTTT; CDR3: CASSLGSINQPQHF
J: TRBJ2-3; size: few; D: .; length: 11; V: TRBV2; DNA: TGTGCCAGCAGCTACACAGATACGCAGTATTTT; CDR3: CASSYTDTQYF